This entry features one T cell receptor beta chain sequence. The CDR3 is made up of 13 amino acids. This record belongs to a study of blood T cell repertoires in COVID-19. Study-level background: Sites across the United States, Italy and Spain contributed samples from acute and convalescent COVID-19.

Participant age was roughly 18 to 95 years, and participants resided in roughly 25 US areas. Participant reports of clinical history set cohort assignment. In the original processing: Researchers report that nucleated cell counts were estimated from reference gene primer amplification. Clones were sequenced by immunoSEQ multiplex PCR, and TCRdb holds only the in-frame ones, with some missing. The V and J calls and the clone size are those of that table, but D and trimming were determined from the DNA. The sample has fewer than 150,000 clones; 70% to 85% are singletons. Sequencing was performed on PBMCs or T cells enriched from blood (not recorded which). This rearrangement joins TRBV12-2 to TRBJ1-3; the table assigns TRBD1, which was not confirmed against the DNA. TRBV12-2 is marked as a pseudogene. This receptor was taken from a woman in her late teens or twenties who had been exposed to COVID-19. DNA for the CDR3: TGTGCAAGTCGTAACAGGGTTGGAAACACCATATATTTT. Translating gives CASRNRVGNTIYF.